The 5 T cell receptor beta chains presented below share a single source sample, sequenced in a study of T cell repertoires in cytomegalovirus infection. TCRdb passed the reads through MiXCR, listing each CDR3 protein once. The profile covers 700,000 to 950,000 distinct CDR3 sequences, with 30% to 35% appearing a single time and 9.5% to 15% taken by the ten largest. No antigen has been identified for these receptors. The input for sequencing was cultured CD8+ T cells from PBMCs, taken from culture after CMV antigen stimulation. The source of these receptors is a human donor in good health (CMV status not recorded). Some clones in this sample may be carry-over from other donors' samples.

V and J are TRBV4-1 and TRBJ2-1, with TRBD2 as a possible D gene (5 bases). The V end lost 2 bases, the J end lost 7 bases, and 15 bases lay between the germline ends. Germline V gene sequence: CDR1 MGHRA, CDR2 YSYEKL. This CDR3 contains 15 residues. CDR3 in DNA: TGCGCCAGCAGCCAATTTGAGGGAATGAGGAATGAGCAGTTCTTC. Translation gives CASSQFEGMRNEQFF.

This clonotype came up a few times. The gene calls are TRBV18 and TRBJ2-1, with a possible D match to TRBD2 (5 bases). V was shortened by 3 bases and J by 8 bases, with 11 bases between the two germline ends. The CDR3 runs 13 residues. CDR1 is KGHSH and CDR2 is LQKENI in the germline V gene. The CDR3 region is CASSPERGYEQFF. The CDR3 DNA is TGTGCCAGCTCACCCGAAAGAGGGTATGAGCAGTTCTTC.

The rearrangement uses TRBV9 and TRBJ1-2; 9 positions match TRBD1. CDR1 and CDR2 (germline): SGDLS, YYNGEE. V was pared by 0 bases and J by 8 bases, with 14 bases of the junction left unmatched. The CDR3 runs to 17 residues. The CDR3 region is CASSVAGQGSPLGGYTF. The CDR3, as DNA: TGTGCCAGCAGCGTAGCAGGACAGGGGTCCCCTCTAGGAGGCTACACCTTC.

Details on this clonotype: Compared with germline, one end of the junction differs, possibly owing to a read error. The rearrangement uses TRBV7-4 and TRBJ1-5; a weak D match, TRBD1 (5 bases). Germline assignment: CDR1 SGHVT and CDR2 SQSDAQ. CDR3 size: 16 residues. The CDR3 loop is CPSSFMDEGNWQPQHF. The CDR3 DNA reads as TGTCCCAGCAGCTTTATGGATGAGGGGAACTGGCAGCCCCAGCATTTT.

This clonotype was recorded once. The junction shows a germline mismatch at one end, possibly a read error. The J gene is TRBJ2-1, the V gene TRBV7-4; the D gene could be TRBD1 or TRBD2 (6 bases each). The length of the CDR3 is 16 residues. Germline V lookup: CDR1 SGHVT, CDR2 SQSDAQ. The CDR3, as DNA: TGTACCAGCAGCCCCTCCGTGGGGGGCCCTAAGAATGAGCAGTTCTTC. Translating it yields CTSSPSVGGPKNEQFF.